These T cell receptor beta chains were read from a single sample in a study of T cell repertoires in cytomegalovirus infection. From the reads, TCRdb called clonotypes with MiXCR, one entry per CDR3 protein. There are about 100,000 distinct CDR3 sequences in the sample; 20% to 25% occur only once, and about 39% lies in the top ten. Sequenced input: CD8+ T cells from PBMCs. The receptors were sampled from a human donor in good health (CMV status not recorded). Some clones in this sample may be carry-over from other donors' samples. Both conserved end residues are trimmed from each CDR3. Each record gives: J gene, V gene, CDR3 protein.

TRBJ2-5	TRBV11-2	ASSLGATQETQY
TRBJ2-6	TRBV7-9	ASSQNTPGANVLT
TRBJ2-3	TRBV28	ASSLGASGEATDTQY
TRBJ2-2	TRBV12-5	ASGETTGTGLANTGELF
TRBJ1-4	TRBV4-3	ASSQGTGRGSNEKLF
TRBJ1-5	TRBV2	ASSVWGPDSNQPQH
TRBJ2-7	TRBV6-2/TRBV6-3	ASSPDGYEQY
TRBJ2-2	TRBV28	ASTLSGVTGELF
TRBJ2-3	TRBV7-9	ASSSRGYTDTQY
TRBJ2-3	TRBV30	AWGGVADTQY
TRBJ2-3	TRBV7-9	ASSTTTGLASDTQY
TRBJ2-2	TRBV6-5	ASSYGLGELF
TRBJ2-3	TRBV15	ATNPRRDWSTDTQY
TRBJ1-3	TRBV20-1	SARDPHRSSGNTIY
TRBJ2-7	TRBV11-2	ASSPYGGSSYEQY
TRBJ1-1	TRBV4-3	ASSQVQQNTEAF
TRBJ2-7	TRBV5-5	ASSKDSRGSEQY
TRBJ2-2	TRBV11-2	ASSLQVGDHTGELF
TRBJ2-2	TRBV20-1	SAGTGTDTGELF
TRBJ2-7	TRBV9	ASSVGGTGISYEQY
TRBJ2-5	TRBV28	ASSEITGGGETQY
TRBJ2-1	TRBV4-1	ASSLNSGADNEQF